The 23 T cell receptor beta chains given below trace back to one sample, sequenced in a study of blood T cells in healthy people across ages. Using a J-beta primer mix together with a sample-barcoded 5' primer, a second PCR was run for roughly 7 to 12 cycles. TCRdb reprocessed the 5' RACE reads with MiXCR, giving one entry per CDR3 protein. The data show 1.5 million or so distinct CDR3 sequences, with approximately 43% seen just once and approximately 4.1% held by the top ten. The sample was blood. The receptors stem from a woman between 18 and 30 years old in good health.

This clonotype occurred a few times. This chain uses TRBV11-2 with TRBJ2-1; 12 nucleotides agree with TRBD2. J lost 7 bases, V lost 5 bases, and 12 bases had no gene match. Germline CDR1 is SGHAT and CDR2 is FQNNGV. The CDR3 extends over 17 amino acids. CDR3 nucleotide sequence: TGTGCCAGCAGCCCTCTAGCGGGAGGGCTTATTTCGAATGAGCAGTTCTTC. Translated, it gives CASSPLAGGLISNEQFF. Full variable domain (rest looked up from reference TRBV11-2 and TRBJ2-1): EAGVAQSPRYKIIEKRQSVAFWCNPISGHATLYWYQQILGQGPKLLIQFQNNGVVDDSQLPKDRFSAERLKGVDSTLKIQPAKLEDSAVYLCASSPLAGGLISNEQFFGPGTRLTVL.

The gene calls are TRBV7-8 and TRBJ2-7; D may be TRBD1 or TRBD2 (5 bases each). Germline CDR1 is SGHVS and CDR2 is FQNEAQ. Trimming took 5 bases from V and 0 from J, leaving 11 bases between them. The CDR3 spans 14 residues. CDR3 sequence (DNA): TGTGCCAGCAGCCCCCGGGACGTCTCCTACGAGCAGTACTTC. Amino acid sequence: CASSPRDVSYEQYF.

The chain has TRBV11-1 and TRBJ2-3, with a possible D match to TRBD2 (5 bases). The CDR3 has 16 residues. CDR1 and CDR2 from the germline V gene are SGHAT and FQDESV (reference sequence). The germline V and J ends were trimmed by 3 bases and 1 base, with 14 bases remaining between them. The CDR3 bases are TGTGCCAGCAGCTTGGGAGCCTCTCCTGGCACAGATACGCAGTATTTT. Its protein product is CASSLGASPGTDTQYF.

Only a few counts were recorded for this clonotype. This chain uses TRBV27 with TRBJ1-2; possibly TRBD1 for D (6 bases). The CDR3 loop spans 13 amino acids. Trimming stripped 6 bases from V and 7 bases from J, with 15 bases between. Germline values: CDR1 MNHEY, CDR2 SMNVEV (reference sequence). CDR3 protein: CASSSQGRGGYTF. Here the CDR3 DNA reads TGTGCCAGCAGCTCGCAGGGGAGAGGTGGCTACACCTTC.

The chain employs TRBV12-3 or TRBV12-4 and TRBJ1-1; tentatively, D is TRBD1 (6 bases). With 6 bases removed from V and 1 base from J, the gap between germline ends came to 12 bases. This CDR3 comprises 14 residues. The CDR3 DNA sequence: TGTGCCAGCAGACCTGGAGGGGGGAACACTGAAGCTTTCTTT. It encodes CASRPGGGNTEAFF.

A word on this clonotype: One end of the junction does not line up with germline, which may come from a read error. The gene calls are TRBV27 and TRBJ2-7; D call uncertain. There are 14 residues in the CDR3. Germline CDR1 is MNHEY and CDR2 is SMNVEV (reference sequence). CDR3 sequence (DNA): TGTGCCAGCAGTGTATCGGTGAGGCTCTCCGAGCAGTACTTC. Protein sequence: CASSVSVRLSEQYF.

The rearrangement uses TRBV11-2 and TRBJ2-5, with a weak D call TRBD1 (6 bases). CDR3 length: 13 amino acids. Germline values: CDR1 SGHAT, CDR2 FQNNGV. V was cut by 5 bases and J by 1 base, with 8 bases left in between. The CDR3 DNA follows: TGTGCCAGCAGCATGGACAGCCAAGAGACCCAGTACTTC. This sequence encodes CASSMDSQETQYF. Variable domain in full (rest from reference TRBV11-2 and TRBJ2-5): EAGVAQSPRYKIIEKRQSVAFWCNPISGHATLYWYQQILGQGPKLLIQFQNNGVVDDSQLPKDRFSAERLKGVDSTLKIQPAKLEDSAVYLCASSMDSQETQYFGPGTRLLVL.

This clonotype turned up a few times. The chain couples TRBV7-2 to TRBJ2-7, with D maybe TRBD2 (6 bases). Germline lookup yields CDR1 SGHTA and CDR2 FQGNSA. CDR3 length: 12 residues. The V end was cut by 5 bases, the J end by 5 bases, with 10 bases between. CDR3 region: CASSHGLNEQYF. The CDR3 DNA is TGTGCCAGCAGCCATGGACTAAACGAGCAGTACTTC. Using reference TRBV7-2 and TRBJ2-7 for the parts outside the CDR3, the full variable domain is GAGVSQSPSNKVTEKGKDVELRCDPISGHTALYWYRQSLGQGLEFLIYFQGNSAPDKSGLPSDRFSAERTGGSVSTLTIQRTQQEDSAVYLCASSHGLNEQYFGPGTRLTVT.

The DNA for the CDR3 is TGCGCCAGCAGCCGGGACAGGGGGCACCGGGACACTGAAGCTTTCTTT. It encodes CASSRDRGHRDTEAFF. The J gene is TRBJ1-1, the V gene TRBV5-1; 12 nucleotides line up with TRBD1. This CDR3 spans 16 amino acids. V trimming: 4 bases; J trimming: 3 bases; junction bases outside the gene matches: 7. Germline V lookup: CDR1 SGHRS, CDR2 YFSETQ. The variable domain in full, with the rest retrieved from reference TRBV5-1 and TRBJ1-1, is KAGVTQTPRYLIKTRGQQVTLSCSPISGHRSVSWYQQTPGQGLQFLFEYFSETQRNKGNFPGRFSGRQFSNSRSEMNVSTLELGDSALYLCASSRDRGHRDTEAFFGQGTRLTVV.

This clonotype was observed a few times. CDR3 residues: CSVDSARGTQYF. In DNA, the CDR3 is TGCAGCGTGGACAGTGCCCGGGGGACCCAGTACTTC. The chain couples TRBV29-1 to TRBJ2-5; D may be TRBD1 (6 bases). Trimming cost V 6 bases and J 7 bases, with 15 bases left between them. The CDR3 sequence is 12 residues long. Germline-derived CDR1 and CDR2 are SQVTM and ANQGSEA.

This chain connects TRBV7-9 to TRBJ1-1; D may be TRBD1 (6 bases). V was pared by 5 bases and J by 11 bases, with 27 bases between. CDR1 is SEHNR, CDR2 FQNEAQ, per germline (reference sequence). The length of the CDR3 is 16 residues. The CDR3 reads CASSLLTGLDRAAAFF. The CDR3, as DNA: TGTGCCAGCAGCCTCCTGACAGGCCTGGACAGAGCGGCGGCTTTCTTT.

This clonotype was counted only a few times. The chain couples TRBV10-3 to TRBJ1-2, with a possible D match to TRBD1 (5 bases). V was trimmed by 6 bases and J by 2 bases, leaving 10 bases between them. CDR3 size: 13 residues. The germline gives CDR1 ENHRY, CDR2 SYGVKD. CDR3 sequence (DNA): TGTGCCATCAGATTGACAGAGAACTATGGCTACACCTTC. It yields the protein CAIRLTENYGYTF.

This clonotype was detected only a few times. V gene TRBV6-5 combines with J gene TRBJ1-2; 7 nucleotides match TRBD1. Germline values: CDR1 MNHEY, CDR2 SVGAGI. CDR3 length: 15 amino acids. J lost 3 bases, V lost 5 bases, and 9 bases had no gene match. The CDR3 is CASSVEGAQDYGYTF. CDR3 sequence (DNA): TGTGCCAGCAGTGTCGAGGGGGCGCAGGACTATGGCTACACCTTC.

This clonotype was detected only a few times. The rearrangement links TRBV27 to TRBJ1-5; D remains unclear. Looked up from germline, CDR1 is MNHEY and CDR2 is SMNVEV (reference sequence). V was shortened by 0 bases and J by 0 bases, with 9 bases between the two germline ends. There are 16 residues in the CDR3. CDR3 DNA sequence: TGTGCCAGCAGTTTATCAGCAGCCTTTAGCAATCAGCCCCAGCATTTT. Its protein is CASSLSAAFSNQPQHF.

Ten or more counts support this clonotype. This sequence joins TRBV12-3 or TRBV12-4 and TRBJ1-6; D gene ambiguous. The CDR3 runs 13 residues. Deletions cut 3 bases from V and 8 bases from J, with 8 bases between. CDR3 amino acids: CASSLAAYSPLHF. Here the CDR3 DNA reads TGTGCCAGCAGTTTGGCAGCCTATTCACCCCTCCACTTT.

This clonotype was detected once. The chain joins TRBV6-2 or TRBV6-3 to TRBJ1-4; TRBD1 matches at 9 bases. CDR3 length: 15 residues. CDR1 is MNHEY, CDR2 SVGEGT, per germline. V gave up 7 bases and J gave up 6 bases; unmatched junction bases: 9. CDR3 in DNA: TGTGCCAGCACCCCTCGCCGGGACAGGGATGAAAAACTGTTTTTT. This sequence encodes CASTPRRDRDEKLFF.

Of note for this clonotype: With a much larger clone just one base away, this may be a read error. V and J are TRBV12-3 or TRBV12-4 and TRBJ1-5; D is ambiguous. The CDR3 has 14 amino acids. CDR3 DNA sequence: TGTGTCAGCACGGCTTTGGGGTCCAATCAGCCCCAGCATTTT. Translation: CVSTALGSNQPQHF.

The V call is TRBV12-3 or TRBV12-4, the J call TRBJ2-7; D is uncertain. The CDR3 is made up of 13 amino acids. Trimming left V 5 bases short and J 3 bases short, with 11 bases between. The CDR3 sequence: CASSALTVYEQYF. In DNA form, the CDR3 reads TGTGCCAGCAGTGCCCTTACGGTCTACGAGCAGTACTTC.

The rearrangement joins TRBV7-2 to TRBJ2-3, with 10 bases lining up with TRBD2. CDR1 is SGHTA and CDR2 is FQGNSA in the germline V gene. The CDR3 loop spans 16 amino acids. Trimming cost V 3 bases and J 4 bases; bases outside gene matches: 7. CDR3: CASSFRSSGGSDTQYF. CDR3 nucleotide sequence: TGTGCCAGCAGCTTCAGGTCTAGCGGGGGCTCAGATACGCAGTATTTT.

The genes are TRBV6-2 or TRBV6-3 and TRBJ1-6; no clear D. The germline V and J ends were trimmed by 6 bases and 7 bases, with 7 bases remaining between them. CDR3 size: 12 residues. Germline V gives CDR1 MNHEY, CDR2 SVGEGT. CDR3 DNA sequence: TGTGCCAGCAGCCAGCCCAATTCACCCCTCCACTTT. This codes for CASSQPNSPLHF.

The chain combines TRBV20-1 with TRBJ1-3, with D possibly matching TRBD1 (6 bases). Germline V gives CDR1 DFQATT, CDR2 SNEGSKA (reference sequence). The V and J ends lost 6 bases and 7 bases respectively, with 16 bases between them. This CDR3 comprises 13 residues. The CDR3 bases are TGCAGTGCCAATACAGGGAAGGGGAACACCATATATTTT. The encoded protein is CSANTGKGNTIYF.

The V and J genes are TRBV28 and TRBJ2-3, with 13 bases matching TRBD2. The J segment lost 6 bases and the V segment lost 2 bases, leaving 2 bases of the junction unmatched. The germline V gene encodes CDR1 MDHEN and CDR2 SYDVKM. CDR3 length: 15 amino acids. CDR3 coding DNA: TGTGCCAGCAGTTTAGGGACTAGCGGGATGGATACGCAGTATTTT. Translating gives CASSLGTSGMDTQYF.

To note about this clonotype: This could be a read error, since a much larger clone is one nucleotide away. This chain links TRBV9 with TRBJ2-3; no clear D. Germline lookup yields CDR1 SGDLS and CDR2 YYNGEE. The CDR3 extends over 12 amino acids. The CDR3 sequence: CASNGDTDAQYF. CDR3 sequence (DNA): TGTGCCAGCAATGGAGACACAGATGCGCAGTATTTT.